This TCR beta chain was profiled in a study of blood T cell repertoires in COVID-19. On the study more broadly: PBMCs, B-cell-depleted T cells, or T cells provided the cDNA or gDNA that made up the material.

While infection was still active, Seattle patients were enrolled and then followed longitudinally. Profiling relied on immunoSEQ multiplex PCR, and the TCRdb table lists in-frame clones only, not all of them. The repertoire consists of more than 300,000 clones, with around 89% occurring once and the leading ten covering 1.5% to 2%. Per the germline V gene, CDR1 is SNHLY and CDR2 is FYNNEI. This CDR3 region has 14 residues. V was clipped by 6 bases and J by 9 bases; unmatched bases: 4. The chain couples TRBV2 to TRBJ1-6, with 11 positions matching TRBD1. This sequence was found in a woman aged 25 to 39 with COVID-19, enrolled during active disease. Sequencing input: peripheral blood. The CDR3 sequence: CASRWTGGSSPLHF. The CDR3 DNA follows: TGTGCCAGCAGGTGGACAGGGGGCTCTTCACCCCTCCACTTT.